This T cell receptor beta chain is from a study of blood T cell repertoires in COVID-19 (dated by TCRdb to about 2020). Context from the whole study: The collaborator samples originated in the United States, Italy and Spain and spanned the acute and convalescent phases of COVID-19. The prospective study material was composed of cDNA or gDNA derived from T cells, B-cell-depleted T cells, or PBMCs. The dataset comprised deeply sampled blood TCRbeta repertoires from subjects exposed to, actively infected with, or recovered from COVID-19. The repertoires were released in a freely available public database meant as a resource for research on the immune response to SARS-CoV-2. Samples came from the ongoing ImmuneRACE study (first 160 participants) plus 1,254 subjects from 6 global collaborators. The sample metadata nearly always contained a de-identified subject ID, COVID-19 status, age in years and sex. HLA class I and class II types, where available, came from metadata supplied by the sample provider rather than from assay-based typing.

Whole blood was collected in K2EDTA tubes by collaborating institutions according to the institutions' own protocols. For TCRbeta analysis, collaborator samples were shipped as frozen whole blood, as isolated PBMCs, or as DNA extracted from either sample type. The germline ends are 14 bases apart after V is trimmed by 4 bases and J by 3 bases. From its cysteine to its phenylalanine, the CDR3 spans 15 amino acids. The only DNA kept is the CDR3, 45 bases in frame from the first base. CDR1 and CDR2, looked up from the germline V gene, are SNHLY and FYNNEI. Study-wide conclusions, independent of this receptor: Clinical and demographic metadata were provided uncurated, with the amount varying by source and participant.

Concerning this clone: What this receptor recognizes is not known. Within one base of it there is no much larger clone, and no base qualities were kept.

TCRbeta CDR3 regions were amplified from genomic DNA by means of the immunoSEQ Assay, a bias-controlled multiplex PCR. For the original study's pipeline: Nucleated cell counts per sample were estimated from amplification of reference gene primers within the assay. To quantify the absolute abundance of each unique TCRbeta CDR3 rearrangement, sequence reads were collapsed and filtered. For each sample, productive Simpson clonality was calculated by taking the square root of Simpson's diversity index across productive rearrangements. TCRdb obtained this table from immuneACCESS and retained in-frame rearrangements with V and J assigned. These tables miss some clones; where compared with another copy, unresolved V genes account for less than half of the shortfall, and the remainder is unexplained. V, J and clone size are taken as reported in that table, and D and trimming were inferred from the DNA itself. This sample has hundreds of thousands of clones in its table, and more than 85% of those were observed once. About 4.2% of the sample comes from the top ten.

Rearrangement joined TRBV2 to TRBJ2-3, with an unclear D gene assignment. Material for sequencing was peripheral blood. The source is a man aged 40-50 years with acute or convalescent COVID-19. The nucleotides read TGTGCCAGCAGTGTGTCTCCGACGCGGACAGATACGCAGTATTTT. This yields the protein CASSVSPTRTDTQYF.